This entry lists 2 T cell receptor beta chains sequenced from one sample in a study of T cell changes during pregnancy in multiple sclerosis. The assay was immunoSEQ multiplex PCR, and TCRdb's table has in-frame clones only and misses some. In the table there are around 60,000 clones, 94% of which are singletons. The sample consisted of CD8+ T cells from peripheral blood mononuclear cells, taken in the third trimester of pregnancy. The receptors come from a female donor with multiple sclerosis, enrolled in a pregnancy study.

CDR3 DNA sequence: TGTGCCAGCAGCCCCACAGAGAGCTCCTACAATGAGCAGTTCTTC. Protein: CASSPTESSYNEQFF. The J gene is TRBJ2-1, the V gene TRBV6-5, with D unresolved. This CDR3 has 15 amino acids. Germline CDR1 and CDR2: MNHEY and SVGAGI. With 6 bases removed from V and 0 bases from J, the gap between germline ends came to 12 bases.

This chain joins TRBV5-1 and TRBJ2-1, with 7 bases aligning to TRBD2. The CDR3 is made up of 16 amino acids. With V trimmed by 1 base and J by 4 bases, 8 bases remained unmatched. Germline V CDR1 and CDR2: SGHRS, YFSETQ. The CDR3 region is CASSLTGTNQYNEQFF. The CDR3 DNA reads as TGCGCCAGCAGCTTGACCGGGACTAACCAGTACAATGAGCAGTTCTTC.